This T cell receptor beta chain is from a study of T cell changes during pregnancy in multiple sclerosis. Per the germline V gene, CDR1 is SGHRS and CDR2 is YFSETQ. The CDR3 has 19 amino acids. Trimming took off 4 bases at V and 3 bases at J, with 26 bases between the two ends. This clone was picked up a small number of times. Assay used: immunoSEQ multiplex PCR; TCRdb lists only in-frame clones, some missing. This sample carries roughly 100,000 clones, 85% to 95% of them seen once, and the ten largest clones take approximately 1.6%. This clonotype was sampled from a female donor with multiple sclerosis, enrolled in a pregnancy study. This sample comprised peripheral blood, obtained after pregnancy. This rearrangement joins TRBV5-1 to TRBJ2-1; D is perhaps TRBD2 (6 bases). The CDR3 spells CASSLGRRGLKVDYNEQFF. CDR3 bases: TGCGCCAGCAGCCTAGGGAGGAGGGGCCTTAAAGTTGACTACAATGAGCAGTTCTTC.